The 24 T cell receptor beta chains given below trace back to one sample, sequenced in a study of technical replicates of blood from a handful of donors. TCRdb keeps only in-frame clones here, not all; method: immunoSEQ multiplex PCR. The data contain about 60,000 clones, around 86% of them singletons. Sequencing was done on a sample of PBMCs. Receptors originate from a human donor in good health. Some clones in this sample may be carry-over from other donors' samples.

The CDR3 sequence: CASSKGQGANTGELFF. CDR3 in DNA: TGTGCCAGCAGCAAAGGACAGGGGGCGAACACCGGGGAGCTGTTTTTT. The rearrangement uses TRBV9 and TRBJ2-2; 10 positions agree with TRBD1. This CDR3 has 16 amino acids. The junction had 3 bases not matched to a gene; V was cut back by 4 bases and J by 0 bases. Germline loops: CDR1 SGDLS, CDR2 YYNGEE.

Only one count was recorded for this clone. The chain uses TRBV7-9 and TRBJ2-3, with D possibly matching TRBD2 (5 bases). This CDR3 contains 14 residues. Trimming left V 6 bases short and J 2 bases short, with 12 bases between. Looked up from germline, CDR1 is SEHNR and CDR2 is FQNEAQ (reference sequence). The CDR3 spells CASRLTSVTDTQYF. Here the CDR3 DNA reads TGTGCCAGCAGGTTAACTAGTGTCACAGATACGCAGTATTTT.

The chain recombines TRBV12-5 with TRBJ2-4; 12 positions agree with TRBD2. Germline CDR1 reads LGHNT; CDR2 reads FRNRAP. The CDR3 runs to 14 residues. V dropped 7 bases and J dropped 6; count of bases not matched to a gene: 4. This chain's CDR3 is CASAPSGGANIQYF. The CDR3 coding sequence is TGTGCTAGTGCCCCTAGCGGGGGGGCAAACATTCAGTACTTC.

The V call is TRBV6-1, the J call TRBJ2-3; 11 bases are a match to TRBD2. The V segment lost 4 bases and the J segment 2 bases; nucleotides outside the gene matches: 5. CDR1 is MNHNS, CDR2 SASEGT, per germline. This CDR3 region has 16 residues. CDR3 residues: CASSVRLAGYTDTQYF. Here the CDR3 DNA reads TGTGCCAGCAGTGTAAGACTAGCGGGGTACACAGATACGCAGTATTTT.

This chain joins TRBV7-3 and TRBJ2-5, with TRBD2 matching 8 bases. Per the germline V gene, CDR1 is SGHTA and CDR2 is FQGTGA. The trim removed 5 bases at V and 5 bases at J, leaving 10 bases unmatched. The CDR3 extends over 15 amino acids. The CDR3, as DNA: TGTGCCAGCAGCGCGACGGGAGGGGTAGGGGAGACCCAGTACTTC. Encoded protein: CASSATGGVGETQYF.

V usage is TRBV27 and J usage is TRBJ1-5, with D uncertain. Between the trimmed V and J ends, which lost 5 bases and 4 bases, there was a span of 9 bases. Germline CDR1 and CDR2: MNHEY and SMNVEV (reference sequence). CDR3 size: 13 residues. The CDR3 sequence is CASSLARNQPQHF. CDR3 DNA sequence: TGTGCCAGCAGTCTCGCGAGGAATCAGCCCCAGCATTTT.

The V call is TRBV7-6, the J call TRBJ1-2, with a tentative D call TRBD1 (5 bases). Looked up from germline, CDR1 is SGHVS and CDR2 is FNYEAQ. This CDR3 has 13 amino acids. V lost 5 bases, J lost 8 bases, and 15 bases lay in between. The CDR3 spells CASSLGGREGYTF. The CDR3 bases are TGTGCCAGCAGCCTCGGGGGACGGGAGGGCTACACCTTC.

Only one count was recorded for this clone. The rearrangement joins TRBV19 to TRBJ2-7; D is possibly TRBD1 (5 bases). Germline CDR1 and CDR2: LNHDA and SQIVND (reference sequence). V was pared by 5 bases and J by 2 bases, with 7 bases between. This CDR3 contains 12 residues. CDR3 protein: CASSEGAYEQYF. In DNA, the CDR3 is TGTGCCAGTAGTGAAGGGGCCTACGAGCAGTACTTC.

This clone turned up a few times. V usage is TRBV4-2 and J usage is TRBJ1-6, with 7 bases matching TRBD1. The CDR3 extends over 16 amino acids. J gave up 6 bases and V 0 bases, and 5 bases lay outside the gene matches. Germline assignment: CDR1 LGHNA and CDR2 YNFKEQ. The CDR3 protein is CASSQDGNRGNSPLHF. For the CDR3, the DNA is TGTGCCAGCAGCCAAGATGGGAACAGGGGTAATTCACCCCTCCACTTT.

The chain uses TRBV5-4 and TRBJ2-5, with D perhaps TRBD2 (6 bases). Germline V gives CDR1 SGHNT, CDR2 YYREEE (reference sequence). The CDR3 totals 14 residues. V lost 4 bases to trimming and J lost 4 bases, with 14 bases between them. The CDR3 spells CASSLQAGRETQYF. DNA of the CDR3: TGTGCCAGCAGCCTCCAGGCCGGGAGAGAGACCCAGTACTTC.

The CDR3, as DNA: TGTGCCAGCAGCGTATGGCTAGCGGGCACAGATACGCAGTATTTT. Translated: CASSVWLAGTDTQYF. The V and J genes are TRBV9 and TRBJ2-3; 7 bases agree with TRBD2. With 1 base clipped from V and 1 base from J, the junction kept 3 bases outside the gene matches. This CDR3 contains 15 residues. Germline lookup yields CDR1 SGDLS and CDR2 YYNGEE. The entire variable domain, with the rest obtained from reference TRBV9 and TRBJ2-3, is as follows: DSGVTQTPKHLITATGQRVTLRCSPRSGDLSVYWYQQSLDQGLQFLIQYYNGEERAKGNILERFSAQQFPDLHSELNLSSLELGDSALYFCASSVWLAGTDTQYFGPGTRLTVL.

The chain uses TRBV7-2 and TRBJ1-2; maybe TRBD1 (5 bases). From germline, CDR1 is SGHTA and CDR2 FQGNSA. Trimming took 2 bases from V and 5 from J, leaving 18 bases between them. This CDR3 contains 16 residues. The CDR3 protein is CASSLSLWGRAYGYTF. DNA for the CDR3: TGTGCCAGCAGCTTAAGCCTATGGGGCAGGGCTTATGGCTACACCTTC.

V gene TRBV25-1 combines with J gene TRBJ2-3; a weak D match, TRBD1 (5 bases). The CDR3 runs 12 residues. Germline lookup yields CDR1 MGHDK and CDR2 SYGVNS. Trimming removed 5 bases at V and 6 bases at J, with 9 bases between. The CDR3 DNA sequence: TGTGCCAGCAGTCCAGGGATGGATACGCAGTATTTT. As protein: CASSPGMDTQYF.

This CDR3 reads CASSLLGGGNEQYF. The CDR3 DNA reads TGTGCCAGCAGTTTATTGGGGGGGGGTAACGAGCAGTACTTC. The chain couples TRBV27 to TRBJ2-7; 7 positions match TRBD2. Germline V lookup: CDR1 MNHEY, CDR2 SMNVEV (reference sequence). Losses at the gene ends were 1 base for V and 5 bases for J; bases not matched to a gene: 5. The CDR3 has 14 residues.

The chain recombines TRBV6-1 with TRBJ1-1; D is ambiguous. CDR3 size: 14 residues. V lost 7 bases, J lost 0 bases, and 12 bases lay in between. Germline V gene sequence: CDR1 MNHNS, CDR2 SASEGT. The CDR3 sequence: CASKKEALNTEAFF. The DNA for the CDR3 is TGTGCCAGCAAAAAAGAGGCTTTGAACACTGAAGCTTTCTTT.

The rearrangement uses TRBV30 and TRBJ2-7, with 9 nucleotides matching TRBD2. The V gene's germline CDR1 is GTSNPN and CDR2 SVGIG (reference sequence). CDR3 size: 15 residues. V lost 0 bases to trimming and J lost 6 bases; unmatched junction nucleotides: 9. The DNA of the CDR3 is TGTGCCTGGAGTGTACAGGGCGGGAGGGCCGTCGAGCAGTACTTC. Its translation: CAWSVQGGRAVEQYF.

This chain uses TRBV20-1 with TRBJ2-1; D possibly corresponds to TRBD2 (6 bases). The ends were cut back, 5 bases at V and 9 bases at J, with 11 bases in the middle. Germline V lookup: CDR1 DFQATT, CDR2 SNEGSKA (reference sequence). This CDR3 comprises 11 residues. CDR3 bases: TGCAGTGCTCGGACTAACATTGAGCAGTTCTTC. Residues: CSARTNIEQFF.

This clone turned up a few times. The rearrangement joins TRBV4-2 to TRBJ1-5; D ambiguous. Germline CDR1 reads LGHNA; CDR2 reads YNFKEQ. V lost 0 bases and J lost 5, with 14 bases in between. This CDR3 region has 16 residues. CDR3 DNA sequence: TGTGCCAGCAGCCAAGACCTGAGGGAATTGGATCAGCCCCAGCATTTT. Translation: CASSQDLRELDQPQHF.

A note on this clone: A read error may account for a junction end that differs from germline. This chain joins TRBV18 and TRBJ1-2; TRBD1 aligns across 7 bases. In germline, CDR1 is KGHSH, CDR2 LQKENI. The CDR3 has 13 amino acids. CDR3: CASSPQGNGGYTF. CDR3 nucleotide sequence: TGTGCCAGCTCGCCACAGGGGAACGGTGGCTACACCTTC.

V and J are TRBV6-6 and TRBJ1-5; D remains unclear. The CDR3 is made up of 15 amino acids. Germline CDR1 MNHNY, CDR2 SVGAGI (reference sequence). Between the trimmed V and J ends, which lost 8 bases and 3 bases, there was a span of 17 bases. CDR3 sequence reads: CASVRVAEDNQPQHF. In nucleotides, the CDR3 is TGTGCCAGCGTGCGAGTGGCGGAGGACAATCAGCCCCAGCATTTT.

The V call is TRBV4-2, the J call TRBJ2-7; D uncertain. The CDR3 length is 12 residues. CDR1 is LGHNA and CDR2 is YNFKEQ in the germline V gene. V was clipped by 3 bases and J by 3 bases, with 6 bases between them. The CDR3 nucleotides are TGTGCCAGCAGCCAGGGCCTCTACGAGCAGTACTTC. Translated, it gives CASSQGLYEQYF.

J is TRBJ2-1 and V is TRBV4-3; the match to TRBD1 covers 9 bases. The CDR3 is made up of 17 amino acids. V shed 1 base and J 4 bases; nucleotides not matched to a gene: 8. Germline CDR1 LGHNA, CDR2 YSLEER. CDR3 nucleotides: TGCGCCAGCAGCCAAGCAGGACAGGGGAAGACTTACAATGAGCAGTTCTTC. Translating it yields CASSQAGQGKTYNEQFF.

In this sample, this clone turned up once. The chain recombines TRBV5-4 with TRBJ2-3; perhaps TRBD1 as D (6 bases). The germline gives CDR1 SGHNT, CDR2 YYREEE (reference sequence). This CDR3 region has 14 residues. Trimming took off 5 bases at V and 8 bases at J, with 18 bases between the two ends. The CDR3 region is CASSFSGGSGTQYF. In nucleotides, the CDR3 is TGTGCCAGCAGTTTTAGTGGGGGCTCCGGTACGCAGTATTTT.

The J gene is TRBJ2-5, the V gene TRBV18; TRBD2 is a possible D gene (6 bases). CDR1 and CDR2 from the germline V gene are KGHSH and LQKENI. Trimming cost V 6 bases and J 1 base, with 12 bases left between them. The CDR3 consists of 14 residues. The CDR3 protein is CASSLSGVQETQYF. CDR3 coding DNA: TGTGCCAGCTCCCTTTCGGGAGTCCAAGAGACCCAGTACTTC.